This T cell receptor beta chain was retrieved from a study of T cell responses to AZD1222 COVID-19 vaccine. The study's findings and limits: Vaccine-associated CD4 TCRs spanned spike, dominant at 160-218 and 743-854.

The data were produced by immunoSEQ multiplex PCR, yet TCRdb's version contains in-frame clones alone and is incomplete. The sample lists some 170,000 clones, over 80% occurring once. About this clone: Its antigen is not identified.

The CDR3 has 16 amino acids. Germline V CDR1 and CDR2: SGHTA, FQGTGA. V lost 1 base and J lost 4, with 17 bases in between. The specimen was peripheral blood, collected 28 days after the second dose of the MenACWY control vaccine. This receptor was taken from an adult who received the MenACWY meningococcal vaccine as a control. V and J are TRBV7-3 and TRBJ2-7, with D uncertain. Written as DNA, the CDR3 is TGTGCCAGCAGCTTAAGCGGTGGCATAAGTGCTTACGAGCAGTACTTC. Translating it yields CASSLSGGISAYEQYF.